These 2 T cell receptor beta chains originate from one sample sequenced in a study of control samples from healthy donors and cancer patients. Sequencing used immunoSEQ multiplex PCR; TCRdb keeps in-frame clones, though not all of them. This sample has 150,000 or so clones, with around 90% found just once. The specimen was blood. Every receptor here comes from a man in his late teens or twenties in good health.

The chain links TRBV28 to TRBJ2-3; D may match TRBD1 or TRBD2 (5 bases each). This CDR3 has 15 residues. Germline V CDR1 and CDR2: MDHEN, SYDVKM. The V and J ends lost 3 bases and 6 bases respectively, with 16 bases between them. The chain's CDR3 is CASSFGPGRMDTQYF. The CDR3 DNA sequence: TGTGCCAGCAGTTTCGGGCCGGGGCGGATGGATACGCAGTATTTT.

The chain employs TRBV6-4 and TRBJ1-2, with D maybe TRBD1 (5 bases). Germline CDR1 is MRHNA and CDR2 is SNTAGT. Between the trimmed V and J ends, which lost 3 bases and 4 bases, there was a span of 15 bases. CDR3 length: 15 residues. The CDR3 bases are TGTGCCAGCAGTGAGGGGGGAAGCGGACGCTATGGCTACACCTTC. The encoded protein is CASSEGGSGRYGYTF.